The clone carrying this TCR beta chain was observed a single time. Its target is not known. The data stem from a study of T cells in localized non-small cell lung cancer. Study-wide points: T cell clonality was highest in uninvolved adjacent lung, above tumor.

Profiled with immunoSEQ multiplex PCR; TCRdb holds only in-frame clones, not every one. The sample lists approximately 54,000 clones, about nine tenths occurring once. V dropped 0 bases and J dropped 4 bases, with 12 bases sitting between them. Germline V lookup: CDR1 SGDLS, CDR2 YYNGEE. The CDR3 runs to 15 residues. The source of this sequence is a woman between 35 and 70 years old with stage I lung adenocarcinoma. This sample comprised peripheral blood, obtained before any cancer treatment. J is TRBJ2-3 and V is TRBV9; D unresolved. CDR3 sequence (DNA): TGTGCCAGCAGCGTAGCTTTTAAGGGTTCAGATACGCAGTATTTT. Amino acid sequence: CASSVAFKGSDTQYF.